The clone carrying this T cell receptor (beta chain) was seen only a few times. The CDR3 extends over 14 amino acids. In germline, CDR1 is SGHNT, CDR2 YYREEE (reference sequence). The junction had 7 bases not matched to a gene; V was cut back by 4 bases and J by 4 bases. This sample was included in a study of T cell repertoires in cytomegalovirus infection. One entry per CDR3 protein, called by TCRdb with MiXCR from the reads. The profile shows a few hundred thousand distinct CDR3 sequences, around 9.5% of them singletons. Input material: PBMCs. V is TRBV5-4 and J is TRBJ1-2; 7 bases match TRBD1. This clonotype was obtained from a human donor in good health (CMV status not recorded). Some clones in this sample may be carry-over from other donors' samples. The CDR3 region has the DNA TGTGCCAGCAGCCGGGACAGCAACCTCTATGGCTACACCTTC. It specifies CASSRDSNLYGYTF. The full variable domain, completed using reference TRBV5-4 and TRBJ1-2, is ETGVTQSPTHLIKTRGQQVTLRCSSQSGHNTVSWYQQALGQGPQFIFQYYREEENGRGNFPPRFSGLQFPNYSSELNVNALELDDSALYLCASSRDSNLYGYTFGSGTRLTVV.